The 26 T cell receptor beta chains in this list originate from one sample, sequenced in a study of blood T cell repertoires in COVID-19 (TCRdb year 2020). Libraries came from the immunoSEQ multiplex PCR assay. TCRdb carries this immuneACCESS record with in-frame sequences only. Its versions omit some clonotypes, under half of them owing to an unresolved V gene in the studies checked, with the rest unexplained. This sample is represented by roughly 18,000 clones; about 90% of them were singletons. Of the sample, roughly 3.7% is held by the ten largest clones. Sequencing input: peripheral blood. The source of these receptors is a human donor in a cohort sampled during active COVID-19.

The V call is TRBV5-1, the J call TRBJ1-3, with a weak D call TRBD1 (5 bases). This CDR3 is 15 amino acids long. V was clipped by 3 bases and J by 0 bases, with 10 bases between them. Germline V gene data show CDR1 as SGHRS and CDR2 as YFSETQ. The CDR3 here is CASSSTGASGNTIYF. The CDR3 DNA reads TGCGCCAGCAGCTCCACAGGAGCCTCTGGAAACACCATATATTTT.

The chain links TRBV4-3 to TRBJ2-1; a possible D gene is TRBD2 (6 bases). The CDR3 totals 14 residues. Per germline, CDR1 LGHNA and CDR2 YSLEER. Between the trimmed V and J ends, which lost 4 bases and 10 bases, there was a span of 17 bases. CDR3 sequence reads: CASSPTPGVSEQFF. DNA of the CDR3: TGCGCCAGCAGCCCTACGCCGGGGGTCTCGGAGCAGTTCTTC.

V is TRBV4-3 and J is TRBJ2-3, with 7 bases aligning to TRBD1. CDR1 and CDR2 (germline): LGHNA, YSLEER. Trimming cost V 0 bases and J 4 bases; bases outside gene matches: 13. The CDR3 contains 18 residues. The CDR3 here is CASSQDFGPGQVSDTQYF. CDR3 in DNA: TGCGCCAGCAGCCAAGATTTCGGACCCGGACAGGTTTCAGATACGCAGTATTTT.

The rearrangement links TRBV7-2 to TRBJ2-1; D perhaps matches TRBD2 (6 bases). Deletions cut 4 bases from V and 8 bases from J, with 12 bases between. CDR3 length: 13 residues. Germline CDR1 SGHTA, CDR2 FQGNSA. CDR3 loop: CASSSGLSDEQFF. CDR3 sequence (DNA): TGTGCCAGCAGCTCAGGACTATCCGATGAGCAGTTCTTC.

The chain employs TRBV6-5 and TRBJ1-6; maybe TRBD1 (6 bases). The ends were cut back, 6 bases at V and 4 bases at J, with 10 bases in the middle. Looked up from germline, CDR1 is MNHEY and CDR2 is SVGAGI. This CDR3 spans 14 amino acids. CDR3 nucleotide sequence: TGTGCCAGCAGCCACGGACAGTATAATTCACCCCTCCACTTT. Protein product: CASSHGQYNSPLHF.

The chain couples TRBV4-3 to TRBJ2-2; D gene uncertain. Trimming removed 0 bases from V and 5 bases from J, with 10 bases in between. The CDR3 runs 15 residues. Germline loops: CDR1 LGHNA, CDR2 YSLEER. Here the CDR3 DNA reads TGCGCCAGCAGCCAAGACAGAGGCCGGACCGGGGAGCTGTTTTTT. Translating it yields CASSQDRGRTGELFF.

The chain recombines TRBV5-6 with TRBJ2-7; 8 nucleotides align to TRBD2. The V gene's germline CDR1 is SGHDT and CDR2 YYEEEE. The junction had 8 bases not matched to a gene; V was cut back by 2 bases and J by 4 bases. CDR3 length: 15 residues. CDR3: CASSFYSAGGYEQYF. The CDR3 nucleotides are TGTGCCAGCAGCTTTTATTCGGCGGGGGGTTACGAGCAGTACTTC.

The chain joins TRBV7-2 to TRBJ2-5; 9 bases agree with TRBD2. CDR3 length: 14 residues. The germline gives CDR1 SGHTA, CDR2 FQGNSA. J gave up 5 bases and V 4 bases, and 5 bases lay outside the gene matches. CDR3 in amino acids: CASSSSGGSETQYF. The CDR3 DNA sequence: TGTGCCAGCAGCTCGAGCGGGGGGTCGGAGACCCAGTACTTC.

CDR3 sequence: CASRRLAGGQADTQYF. In DNA, the CDR3 is TGTGCCAGCAGGAGGTTAGCGGGGGGGCAGGCAGATACGCAGTATTTT. V and J are TRBV5-6 and TRBJ2-3, with 11 bases aligning to TRBD2. Germline V gives CDR1 SGHDT, CDR2 YYEEEE. V was clipped by 5 bases and J by 4 bases; unmatched bases: 9. CDR3 size: 16 residues.

This clone was found once. The genes are TRBV27 and TRBJ2-3; 14 positions agree with TRBD2. Germline V gene lookup returns CDR1 MNHEY and CDR2 SMNVEV (reference sequence). This CDR3 has 17 amino acids. The ends lost 6 bases at V and 3 bases at J; junction bases unmatched: 8. The CDR3 loop reads CASRRTSGGMGTDTQYF. In DNA, the CDR3 is TGTGCCAGCAGACGGACTAGCGGGGGGATGGGGACAGATACGCAGTATTTT.

This chain connects TRBV7-2 to TRBJ1-4; D perhaps matches TRBD1 (6 bases). V was pared by 3 bases and J by 3 bases, with 11 bases between. The CDR3 consists of 15 residues. From germline, CDR1 is SGHTA and CDR2 FQGNSA. The CDR3: CASSFVGAANEKLFF. The CDR3 nucleotides read TGTGCCAGCAGCTTCGTGGGGGCGGCTAATGAAAAACTGTTTTTT. Full variable domain (rest looked up from reference TRBV7-2 and TRBJ1-4): GAGVSQSPSNKVTEKGKDVELRCDPISGHTALYWYRQSLGQGLEFLIYFQGNSAPDKSGLPSDRFSAERTGGSVSTLTIQRTQQEDSAVYLCASSFVGAANEKLFFGSGTQLSVL.

This sequence joins TRBV19 and TRBJ2-2; D is ambiguous. With 10 bases removed from V and 0 bases from J, the gap between germline ends came to 12 bases. This CDR3 contains 14 residues. Germline-derived CDR1 and CDR2 are LNHDA and SQIVND (reference sequence). CDR3 amino acids: CATRLLSNTGELFF. In nucleotides, the CDR3 is TGTGCCACCCGGTTGTTATCGAACACCGGGGAGCTGTTTTTT.

About this clone itself: Relative to the germline gene, one junction end is altered; a read error may explain this. The V and J genes are TRBV12-3 or TRBV12-4 and TRBJ2-1; 11 bases match TRBD2. The CDR3 extends over 12 amino acids. The CDR3 coding sequence is TGTGCCAGCAGTTTTGCGACTAGCGGGACGGTCTTC. Translation: CASSFATSGTVF.

The table lists this clone with a count of one. The rearrangement links TRBV6-8 to TRBJ2-5, with 13 bases that match TRBD2. V shed 6 bases, J shed 3 bases, and the junction held 13 bases outside the gene matches. CDR1 and CDR2 from the germline V gene are MNHGY and SAAAGT. The CDR3 loop spans 18 amino acids. CDR3 nucleotide sequence: TGTGCCAGCAGCCCGAACAGACTAGCGGGGGGACAAAAAGAGACCCAGTACTTC. Amino acid sequence: CASSPNRLAGGQKETQYF.

The count of this clone is one. This chain connects TRBV18 to TRBJ2-7, with 8 bases fitting TRBD1. Germline V CDR1 and CDR2: KGHSH, LQKENI. J lost 2 bases, V lost 3 bases, and 3 bases had no gene match. CDR3 length: 14 amino acids. CDR3 in amino acids: CASSPRQGTYEQYV. Written as DNA, the CDR3 is TGTGCCAGCTCACCCCGACAGGGGACCTACGAGCAGTACGTC.

The V and J genes are TRBV6-6 and TRBJ1-1; D not certain. CDR1 and CDR2 (germline): MNHNY, SVGAGI (reference sequence). V dropped 3 bases and J dropped 0 bases, with 8 bases sitting between them. This CDR3 is built from 14 residues. The CDR3 here is CASSYQELNTEAFF. In nucleotides, the CDR3 is TGTGCCAGCAGTTATCAGGAACTGAACACTGAAGCTTTCTTT.

V gene TRBV30 combines with J gene TRBJ1-5; no definite D call. V lost 0 bases, J lost 4 bases, and 13 bases lay in between. The CDR3 runs to 15 residues. The V gene's germline CDR1 is GTSNPN and CDR2 SVGIG (reference sequence). CDR3 DNA: TGTGCCTGGAGTGTGGATAGGAGAAAAAATCAGCCCCAGCATTTT. This codes for CAWSVDRRKNQPQHF.

The J gene is TRBJ1-2, the V gene TRBV12-3 or TRBV12-4, with 7 bases fitting TRBD1. The ends lost 7 bases at V and 4 bases at J; junction bases unmatched: 6. There are 13 residues in the CDR3. The CDR3 region is CASTPGQIYGYTF. CDR3 sequence (DNA): TGTGCCAGCACGCCGGGACAGATCTATGGCTACACCTTC.

This chain links TRBV28 with TRBJ2-7; D perhaps matches TRBD1 (6 bases). Germline V gene sequence: CDR1 MDHEN, CDR2 SYDVKM. The CDR3 spans 13 residues. V shed 8 bases and J shed 0 bases, with 11 bases lying between them. The CDR3 spells CASGTSSSYEQYF. The CDR3, as DNA: TGTGCCAGCGGGACATCGAGCTCCTACGAGCAGTACTTC.

The chain couples TRBV23-1 to TRBJ2-3; 9 bases agree with TRBD2. TRBV23-1 is identified as an open reading frame with a role that is uncertain. The CDR3 runs to 21 residues. V shed 0 bases, J shed 2 bases, and the junction held 18 bases outside the gene matches. The CDR3 region has the DNA TGCGCCAGCAGTCAATCTAAGGGATTGTTGGGCGGGAGGGGGTCCACAGATACGCAGTATTTT. Encoded protein: CASSQSKGLLGGRGSTDTQYF.

This chain links TRBV27 with TRBJ2-1, with 11 bases that match TRBD2. This CDR3 contains 15 residues. Per germline, CDR1 MNHEY and CDR2 SMNVEV (reference sequence). V lost 3 bases and J lost 4; bases outside the gene matches: 2. CDR3 coding DNA: TGTGCCAGCAGTTTTCTAGCGGGAGGTTACAATGAGCAGTTCTTC. Translation: CASSFLAGGYNEQFF.

The rearrangement uses TRBV6-4 and TRBJ2-1; 9 bases agree with TRBD1. Per the germline V gene, CDR1 is MRHNA and CDR2 is SNTAGT. V shed 7 bases, J shed 6 bases, and the junction held 7 bases outside the gene matches. The CDR3 consists of 14 residues. The CDR3 loop is CASNSGQGGNEQFF. The CDR3 coding sequence is TGTGCCAGCAACTCGGGACAGGGAGGCAATGAGCAGTTCTTC.

This clone was detected once. V gene TRBV6-2 or TRBV6-3 combines with J gene TRBJ2-7; 13 bases agree with TRBD2. Unmatched junction bases numbered 8, after V lost 3 bases and J lost 6 bases. The CDR3 length is 16 residues. Germline V gene sequence: CDR1 MNHEY, CDR2 SVGEGT. This chain's CDR3 is CASSYGTSGTLSEQYV. In DNA, the CDR3 is TGTGCCAGCAGTTATGGGACTAGCGGGACCCTTTCCGAGCAGTACGTC.

The chain recombines TRBV19 with TRBJ2-3; possible D gene TRBD2, 6 bases. The CDR3 runs to 13 residues. V dropped 6 bases and J dropped 3 bases, with 10 bases sitting between them. CDR1 is LNHDA, CDR2 SQIVND, per germline (reference sequence). The CDR3 sequence is CASSKTSTDTQYF. As DNA, the CDR3 is TGTGCCAGTAGCAAGACTAGTACAGATACGCAGTATTTT.

The rearrangement uses TRBV5-4 and TRBJ2-2; 10 nucleotides align to TRBD1. This CDR3 spans 16 amino acids. V gave up 0 bases and J gave up 4 bases; unmatched junction bases: 3. In germline, CDR1 is SGHNT, CDR2 YYREEE (reference sequence). Here the CDR3 reads CASSLGQGAGTGELFF. The DNA of the CDR3 is TGTGCCAGCAGCTTGGGACAGGGGGCGGGCACCGGGGAGCTGTTTTTT.

The CDR3 nucleotides read TGTGCCAGCAGCAAAGAACAGGGGTGGAGGGGTCTCGACGAGCAGTACGTC. This encodes CASSKEQGWRGLDEQYV. The V call is TRBV21-1, the J call TRBJ2-7; the D segment call TRBD1 is taken from the table without a DNA check. TRBV21-1 is noted as a pseudogene. This CDR3 has 17 residues.